This T cell receptor beta chain was documented in a study of monozygotic twins with inflammatory bowel disease. Study results and limitations: Fewer clonotypes were shared with others by IBD patients than by healthy twins, especially with disease activity.

About this clonotype itself: Its specificity is unknown.

TCRdb derives one entry per CDR3 protein from the 5' RACE reads, leaving out DNA. In all, the sample yields approximately 400,000 distinct CDR3 sequences. This receptor was identified in a human donor with ulcerative colitis or Crohn's disease, or a healthy co-twin of an affected twin (not recorded which). Sample: blood.

CDR3 loop: CASSPPVFTGELFF. This sequence joins TRBV5-5 and TRBJ2-2; there is no DNA to check the TCRdb D call of TRBD1. Germline loops: CDR1 SGHKS, CDR2 YYEKEE (reference sequence). CDR3 length equals 14 residues.